The 30 T cell receptor beta chains below all came from one sample that was sequenced in a study of blood T cell repertoires in COVID-19. Sequencing used immunoSEQ multiplex PCR; TCRdb keeps in-frame clones, though not all of them. Here the sample spans 150,000 to 200,000 clones, around nine tenths being singletons. Sequences were obtained from peripheral blood. These receptors came from a human donor in a cohort sampled during active COVID-19.

The gene calls are TRBV6-2 or TRBV6-3 and TRBJ2-5, with a weak D call TRBD1 (6 bases). From germline, CDR1 is MNHEY and CDR2 SVGEGT. The ends were cut back, 3 bases at V and 5 bases at J, with 13 bases in the middle. The CDR3 consists of 14 residues. DNA of the CDR3: TGTGCCAGCAGTTATCTGGGGGCAAGGGAGACCCAGTACTTC. This translates into CASSYLGARETQYF.

The chain recombines TRBV18 with TRBJ1-1, with 8 bases lining up with TRBD1. CDR1 is KGHSH, CDR2 LQKENI, per germline. The CDR3 runs to 16 residues. Trimming took 5 bases from V and 1 from J; bases not matched to a gene: 9. The CDR3 DNA reads as TGTGCCAGCTCATCAGGACAGGGCGGAACGAACACTGAAGCTTTCTTT. Residues: CASSSGQGGTNTEAFF.

The rearrangement links TRBV2 to TRBJ1-4; D is possibly TRBD1 (6 bases). Germline V gives CDR1 SNHLY, CDR2 FYNNEI. This CDR3 contains 17 residues. Trimming removed 1 base from V and 10 bases from J, with 22 bases in between. The CDR3 here is CASSEGGQTSLMRKLFF. CDR3 bases: TGTGCCAGCAGTGAAGGAGGACAGACCTCTTTAATGAGAAAACTGTTTTTT.

The gene calls are TRBV5-1 and TRBJ2-3, with 7 positions matching TRBD2. CDR3 length: 15 residues. Germline CDR1 SGHRS, CDR2 YFSETQ. V gave up 0 bases and J gave up 1 base; unmatched junction bases: 2. The CDR3 region has the DNA TGCGCCAGCAGCTTGGGCAGCGGGGGCACAGATACGCAGTATTTT. Protein product: CASSLGSGGTDTQYF.

The rearrangement uses TRBV18 and TRBJ1-2; tentative D call: TRBD1 (5 bases). The germline V gene encodes CDR1 KGHSH and CDR2 LQKENI. Trimming took off 3 bases at V and 4 bases at J, with 24 bases between the two ends. This CDR3 contains 18 residues. The CDR3 spells CASSPFHRGRGGGYGYTF. As DNA, the CDR3 is TGTGCCAGCTCACCGTTCCATAGGGGACGGGGAGGCGGCTATGGCTACACCTTC. The whole variable domain, filled in from reference TRBV18 and TRBJ1-2, reads NAGVMQNPRHLVRRRGQEARLRCSPMKGHSHVYWYRQLPEEGLKFMVYLQKENIIDESGMPKERFSAEFPKEGPSILRIQQVVRGDSAAYFCASSPFHRGRGGGYGYTFGSGTRLTVV.

J is TRBJ2-2 and V is TRBV19; 8 bases are a match to TRBD2. Germline V lookup: CDR1 LNHDA, CDR2 SQIVND (reference sequence). The V gene end was trimmed by 3 bases and the J gene end by 3 bases; junction bases not matched to a gene: 6. CDR3 length equals 16 residues. This chain's CDR3 is CASSIRGGWDTGELFF. In DNA form, the CDR3 reads TGTGCCAGTAGTATTCGGGGGGGCTGGGACACCGGGGAGCTGTTTTTT.

The chain couples TRBV11-2 to TRBJ2-5, with 9 bases matching TRBD1. The trim removed 0 bases at V and 5 bases at J, leaving 10 bases unmatched. The germline CDR1 and CDR2 sequences are SGHAT and FQNNGV. CDR3 length: 17 residues. CDR3 sequence reads: CASSLDRGTGPLETQYF. The CDR3 coding sequence is TGTGCCAGCAGCTTAGATAGGGGGACAGGGCCCTTGGAGACCCAGTACTTC.

The rearrangement joins TRBV2 to TRBJ2-7; 7 positions match TRBD1. V shed 7 bases and J 4 bases; nucleotides not matched to a gene: 10. CDR3 size: 14 residues. Germline assignment: CDR1 SNHLY and CDR2 FYNNEI. The CDR3 region is CASNPQGPTYEQYF. The CDR3, as DNA: TGTGCCAGCAATCCACAGGGGCCCACTTACGAGCAGTACTTC.

The chain combines TRBV14 with TRBJ2-5; TRBD2 aligns across 7 bases. This CDR3 is built from 17 residues. Germline trimming cut 0 bases from V and 1 base from J; bases unmatched to any gene: 8. The germline gives CDR1 SGHDN, CDR2 FVKESK. The CDR3 nucleotides are TGTGCCAGCAGCCAAGACGGTCACCTAGCGGCCCAAGAGACCCAGTACTTC. Encoded protein: CASSQDGHLAAQETQYF.

V gene TRBV3-1 (or the pseudogene TRBV3-2) combines with J gene TRBJ1-2, with 12 bases that match TRBD1. The germline V gene has CDR1 LGHDT and CDR2 YNNKEL (reference sequence). Unmatched junction bases numbered 6, after V lost 4 bases and J lost 6 bases. The CDR3 consists of 15 residues. The CDR3 loop is CASSPGTGGFDGYTF. CDR3 sequence (DNA): TGTGCCAGCAGCCCCGGGACAGGGGGCTTCGATGGCTACACCTTC.

About this clone: The junction and the germline gene differ at one end; a read error may be behind it. The chain combines TRBV9 with TRBJ1-1, with D possibly being TRBD1 (6 bases). Germline CDR1 is SGDLS and CDR2 is YYNGEE. The CDR3 runs to 13 residues. The chain's CDR3 is CASSSIGDTEAFF. The DNA of the CDR3 is TGTGCCAGCAGCTCCATAGGGGACACCGAAGCTTTCTTT. Supplemented by reference TRBV9 and TRBJ1-1, the full variable domain reads DSGVTQTPKHLITATGQRVTLRCSPRSGDLSVYWYQQSLDQGLQFLIQYYNGEERAKGNILERFSAQQFPDLHSELNLSSLELGDSALYFCASSSIGDTEAFFGQGTRLTVV.

This chain joins TRBV19 and TRBJ2-3, with a tentative D call TRBD2 (6 bases). The CDR3 extends over 15 amino acids. The germline gives CDR1 LNHDA, CDR2 SQIVND (reference sequence). Trimming pared 3 bases from V and 3 bases from J, leaving 13 bases between. The DNA for the CDR3 is TGTGCCAGTAGTATCGGGGGAACCCTGACAGATACGCAGTATTTT. Protein product: CASSIGGTLTDTQYF.

This clone was detected only a few times. CDR3 in DNA: TGTGCCAGCAGCGTAGCAGCCAGCGGGGGGCCCATGGGTACGCAGTATTTT. Its protein product is CASSVAASGGPMGTQYF. V usage is TRBV9 and J usage is TRBJ2-3, with 9 bases matching TRBD2. J was trimmed by 8 bases and V by 0 bases; bases with no gene match: 13. This CDR3 region has 17 residues. CDR1 is SGDLS and CDR2 is YYNGEE in the germline V gene.

The rearrangement links TRBV13 to TRBJ2-5; weak D call: TRBD2 (5 bases). Trimming cost V 3 bases and J 10 bases, with 21 bases left between them. Germline values: CDR1 PRHDT, CDR2 FYEKMQ (reference sequence). This CDR3 has 15 residues. The CDR3 DNA is TGTGCCAGCAGCTTTTCCGGGAACGGGGTAAGAGACCAGTACTTC. Its protein is CASSFSGNGVRDQYF.

The CDR3: CASSLLRGTGQGEQYF. The CDR3 DNA reads TGCGCCAGCAGCTTGCTACGTGGGACAGGGCAAGGGGAGCAGTACTTC. The gene calls are TRBV5-1 and TRBJ2-7; 9 positions match TRBD1. Germline lookup yields CDR1 SGHRS and CDR2 YFSETQ. V shed 1 base and J 7 bases; nucleotides not matched to a gene: 12. The CDR3 has 16 amino acids.

This chain joins TRBV6-4 and TRBJ2-3, with 16 bases lining up with TRBD2. This CDR3 spans 16 amino acids. The junction had 3 bases not matched to a gene; V was cut back by 5 bases and J by 4 bases. Germline V CDR1 and CDR2: MRHNA, SNTAGT. CDR3 in amino acids: CASSSGLAGGPDTQYF. CDR3 bases: TGTGCCAGCAGTTCGGGACTAGCGGGGGGGCCAGATACGCAGTATTTT.

The J gene is TRBJ2-1, the V gene TRBV7-2, with a possible D match to TRBD1 (6 bases). The CDR3 spans 15 residues. Germline V lookup: CDR1 SGHTA, CDR2 FQGNSA. Trimming shortened V by 2 bases and J by 7 bases, and 15 bases separated the two germline ends. This CDR3 is CASSLNRVSWNEQFF. As DNA, the CDR3 is TGTGCCAGCAGCTTAAACAGGGTTAGTTGGAATGAGCAGTTCTTC.

The rearrangement joins TRBV9 to TRBJ2-7, with TRBD1 matching over 7 bases. In germline, CDR1 is SGDLS, CDR2 YYNGEE. The V and J ends lost 4 bases and 0 bases, in that order; junction bases with no gene match: 4. The CDR3 extends over 14 amino acids. CDR3 protein: CASSPRDSSYEQYF. CDR3 sequence (DNA): TGTGCCAGCAGCCCAAGGGACAGCTCCTACGAGCAGTACTTC.

The rearrangement links TRBV4-1 to TRBJ1-6; tentative D call: TRBD1 (6 bases). The CDR3 is 16 amino acids. Deletions cut 2 bases from V and 4 bases from J, with 12 bases between. Germline CDR1 reads MGHRA; CDR2 reads YSYEKL. CDR3 sequence: CASSQSRDTYNSPLHF. The DNA for the CDR3 is TGCGCCAGCAGCCAATCCCGGGACACGTATAATTCACCCCTCCACTTT.

The J gene is TRBJ1-3, the V gene TRBV9, with 7 bases identical to TRBD1. Germline V CDR1 and CDR2: SGDLS, YYNGEE. The trim removed 4 bases at V and 0 bases at J, leaving 7 bases unmatched. The CDR3 sequence is 16 residues long. The CDR3, as DNA: TGTGCCAGCAGCCCCCGACAGGGACTCTCTGGAAACACCATATATTTT. Its translation is CASSPRQGLSGNTIYF.

This chain uses TRBV19 with TRBJ1-6, with D uncertain. Germline V gene sequence: CDR1 LNHDA, CDR2 SQIVND (reference sequence). The CDR3 has 14 residues. V was cut by 4 bases and J by 10 bases, with 14 bases left in between. The CDR3 spells CASSTHGEGSPLHF. Here the CDR3 DNA reads TGTGCCAGTAGTACGCACGGGGAAGGCTCACCCCTCCACTTT.

The gene calls are TRBV11-2 and TRBJ2-7; 7 bases are shared with TRBD1. The V and J ends lost 4 bases and 4 bases, in that order; junction bases with no gene match: 10. The CDR3 extends over 15 amino acids. The germline CDR1 and CDR2 sequences are SGHAT and FQNNGV. The CDR3 here is CASSSLRDSTYEQYF. CDR3 in DNA: TGTGCCAGCAGCTCACTCCGGGACAGCACTTACGAGCAGTACTTC.

V gene TRBV7-8 combines with J gene TRBJ1-4, with D possibly matching TRBD1 (5 bases). Trimming took off 1 base at V and 0 bases at J, with 12 bases between the two ends. Germline assignment: CDR1 SGHVS and CDR2 FQNEAQ. This CDR3 has 17 residues. This CDR3 reads CASSLEPRAATNEKLFF. CDR3 bases: TGTGCCAGCAGCTTAGAACCCAGGGCAGCAACTAATGAAAAACTGTTTTTT.

The chain joins TRBV19 to TRBJ1-2; D might be TRBD1 (6 bases). Germline V gene sequence: CDR1 LNHDA, CDR2 SQIVND (reference sequence). V lost 3 bases to trimming and J lost 4 bases, with 15 bases between them. The CDR3 spans 15 residues. The CDR3 region has the DNA TGTGCCAGTAGTATCGGTTCGGGGGGCGGCTATGGCTACACCTTC. This gives the protein CASSIGSGGGYGYTF.

The chain joins TRBV5-6 to TRBJ1-3; 7 bases align to TRBD1. Germline V gives CDR1 SGHDT, CDR2 YYEEEE. V lost 6 bases to trimming and J lost 0 bases; unmatched junction nucleotides: 9. The CDR3 is 16 residues long. CDR3 sequence: CASTTIGQASGNTIYF. The CDR3 DNA reads as TGTGCCAGCACTACTATTGGACAGGCCTCTGGAAACACCATATATTTT.

This chain uses TRBV3-1 (or the pseudogene TRBV3-2) with TRBJ1-2, with D tentatively TRBD1 (6 bases). Germline-derived CDR1 and CDR2 are LGHDT and YNNKEL (reference sequence). V was pared by 0 bases and J by 5 bases, with 10 bases between. The CDR3 consists of 14 residues. The chain's CDR3 is CASSQDQGRYGYTF. The DNA for the CDR3 is TGTGCCAGCAGCCAAGACCAGGGGCGGTATGGCTACACCTTC.

This chain connects TRBV15 to TRBJ1-6; 7 bases are shared with TRBD1. The CDR3 is 15 amino acids. With 0 bases clipped from V and 10 bases from J, the junction kept 6 bases outside the gene matches. Per germline, CDR1 LNHNV and CDR2 YYDKDF (reference sequence). The CDR3 nucleotides are TGTGCCACCAGCAGAGACCAGACAGGGAACTCACCCCTCCACTTT. Protein sequence: CATSRDQTGNSPLHF.

The chain joins TRBV27 to TRBJ2-3; TRBD1 aligns across 9 bases. Trimming took 4 bases from V and 4 from J; bases not matched to a gene: 9. The length of the CDR3 is 16 residues. Germline CDR1 reads MNHEY; CDR2 reads SMNVEV (reference sequence). CDR3 DNA: TGTGCCAGCAGTTCACCGCACAGGGGGCGCGCAGATACGCAGTATTTT. Residues: CASSSPHRGRADTQYF.

The chain employs TRBV7-2 and TRBJ2-7, with 11 nucleotides matching TRBD1. CDR1 is SGHTA, CDR2 FQGNSA, per germline. The CDR3 covers 15 residues. Unmatched junction bases numbered 7, after V lost 6 bases and J lost 3 bases. The CDR3 DNA reads as TGTGCCAGCAGGGGACAGGGGGAACCCGGCTACGAGCAGTACTTC. It is translated as CASRGQGEPGYEQYF.

The chain recombines TRBV19 with TRBJ2-7; 8 positions match TRBD2. Germline CDR1 and CDR2: LNHDA and SQIVND (reference sequence). J was trimmed by 2 bases and V by 2 bases; bases with no gene match: 5. The CDR3 spans 15 residues. Written as DNA, the CDR3 is TGTGCCAGTAGTATAACGCGGGAGGCCCCCTACGAGCAGTACTTC. Amino acids: CASSITREAPYEQYF.